This T cell receptor (beta chain) was observed in a study of blood T cell repertoires in COVID-19. Study in general: Specimens from acute and convalescent COVID-19 originated in the United States, Italy and Spain. Sample material is recorded as cDNA or gDNA derived from T cells, B-cell-depleted T cells, or PBMCs.

In the authors' methods: How many nucleated cells were present was estimated from reference gene primer amplification. Generated by immunoSEQ multiplex PCR, the TCRdb table keeps only in-frame clones and is missing some. From that table come the V and J calls and clone size; the DNA was used to work out D and trimming. The table lists 130,000 or so clones, around 80% of them singletons. CDR1 SGHNT and CDR2 YYREEE come from the germline V gene (reference sequence). This CDR3 comprises 18 residues. V shed 3 bases, J shed 7 bases, and the junction held 16 bases outside the gene matches. Sequenced material: peripheral blood. The V and J genes are TRBV5-4 and TRBJ2-1, with 10 bases identical to TRBD1. This TCR was recovered from a man aged 55 to 70 with active or convalescent COVID-19. This chain's CDR3 is CASSSRDRGRLAENEQFF. In DNA, the CDR3 is TGTGCCAGCAGCTCCAGGGACAGGGGCAGACTAGCAGAGAATGAGCAGTTCTTC. The variable domain in full, completed from reference TRBV5-4 and TRBJ2-1, reads ETGVTQSPTHLIKTRGQQVTLRCSSQSGHNTVSWYQQALGQGPQFIFQYYREEENGRGNFPPRFSGLQFPNYSSELNVNALELDDSALYLCASSSRDRGRLAENEQFFGPGTRLTVL.